Below are 20 T cell receptor beta chains sequenced from a single sample in a study of control samples from healthy donors and cancer patients. The data were produced by immunoSEQ multiplex PCR, yet TCRdb's version contains in-frame clones alone and is incomplete. The data contain about 160,000 clones, around 90% of them singletons. What was sequenced was blood. All receptors come from a man younger than 40 in good health.

The J gene is TRBJ1-4, the V gene TRBV28, with 7 nucleotides matching TRBD1. The CDR3 is made up of 16 amino acids. V dropped 5 bases and J dropped 7; count of bases not matched to a gene: 13. Germline CDR1 MDHEN, CDR2 SYDVKM. The CDR3 loop is CASSPPLTTGIEKLFF. The CDR3 bases are TGTGCCAGCAGTCCACCCCTCACGACAGGGATTGAAAAACTGTTTTTT.

This rearrangement joins TRBV7-2 to TRBJ2-1; 7 bases line up with TRBD1. Unmatched junction bases numbered 8, after V lost 3 bases and J lost 9 bases. Germline V CDR1 and CDR2: SGHTA, FQGNSA. CDR3 length: 14 amino acids. CDR3 nucleotide sequence: TGTGCCAGCAGCTTGAGACAGGGTAATGGTGAGCAGTTCTTC. Protein product: CASSLRQGNGEQFF.

The CDR3 region is CASSLGHVGGYTF. CDR3 DNA: TGTGCCAGCAGCTTGGGACACGTCGGTGGCTACACCTTC. The chain couples TRBV7-2 to TRBJ1-2, with a tentative D call TRBD1 (6 bases). The CDR3 length is 13 residues. The germline V gene encodes CDR1 SGHTA and CDR2 FQGNSA. The V gene lost 3 bases and the J gene lost 7 bases, with 12 bases spanning the gap.

This chain uses TRBV19 with TRBJ2-7; the D is unclear. This CDR3 has 14 amino acids. Germline assignment: CDR1 LNHDA and CDR2 SQIVND (reference sequence). Trimming cost V 1 base and J 3 bases, with 10 bases left between them. The CDR3 region is CASSIAAANYEQYF. The CDR3 nucleotides are TGTGCCAGTAGTATAGCCGCGGCTAACTACGAGCAGTACTTC.

This sequence joins TRBV6-2 or TRBV6-3 and TRBJ2-5; unclear D gene. V was clipped by 5 bases and J by 9 bases, with 10 bases between them. Germline CDR1 MNHEY, CDR2 SVGEGT. The CDR3 is 11 amino acids. As DNA, the CDR3 is TGTGCCAGCAGTAACGCTGAGGCCCAGTACTTC. As protein: CASSNAEAQYF.

V usage is TRBV2 and J usage is TRBJ1-2; perhaps TRBD1 as D (5 bases). Germline CDR1 reads SNHLY; CDR2 reads FYNNEI. This CDR3 comprises 13 residues. With 7 bases removed from V and 8 bases from J, the gap between germline ends came to 17 bases. This chain's CDR3 is CASKSLWGFGYTF. The CDR3 coding sequence is TGTGCCAGCAAGTCGTTATGGGGCTTCGGCTACACCTTC.

The J gene is TRBJ2-1, the V gene TRBV6-2 or TRBV6-3, with 7 bases lining up with TRBD2. CDR3 length: 12 residues. The germline gives CDR1 MNHEY, CDR2 SVGEGT. Trimming took 4 bases from V and 6 from J; bases not matched to a gene: 0. CDR3 coding DNA: TGTGCCAGCAGTTGGGGGGGCAATGAGCAGTTCTTC. It yields the protein CASSWGGNEQFF.

There are a few counts of this clone. The rearrangement joins TRBV5-4 to TRBJ1-2; weak D call: TRBD1 (6 bases). This CDR3 is built from 12 residues. Trimming shortened V by 4 bases and J by 8 bases, and 12 bases separated the two germline ends. Germline CDR1 is SGHNT and CDR2 is YYREEE (reference sequence). The CDR3 DNA reads TGTGCCAGCAGCCCACCAGGGGAAGGCTACACCTTC. Protein: CASSPPGEGYTF. Full variable domain (missing parts from reference TRBV5-4 and TRBJ1-2): ETGVTQSPTHLIKTRGQQVTLRCSSQSGHNTVSWYQQALGQGPQFIFQYYREEENGRGNFPPRFSGLQFPNYSSELNVNALELDDSALYLCASSPPGEGYTFGSGTRLTVV.

This clone was counted a single time. The V and J genes are TRBV7-2 and TRBJ2-1, with D possibly matching TRBD2 (6 bases). CDR3 size: 15 residues. The germline V gene has CDR1 SGHTA and CDR2 FQGNSA. V shed 6 bases and J shed 0 bases, with 12 bases lying between them. In DNA form, the CDR3 reads TGTGCCAGCAGTTGGGGGGTCGACTCCTACAATGAGCAGTTCTTC. It translates to CASSWGVDSYNEQFF.

The CDR3 DNA reads as TGTGCCAGCAGCCCAGCGGAGGGAGACGGCTACACCTTC. It codes for CASSPAEGDGYTF. The rearrangement uses TRBV7-6 and TRBJ1-2; D gene ambiguous. The CDR3 is made up of 13 amino acids. Trimming removed 5 bases at V and 8 bases at J, with 15 bases between. The germline V gene encodes CDR1 SGHVS and CDR2 FNYEAQ.

The chain has TRBV5-1 and TRBJ1-6, with 7 bases lining up with TRBD1. The CDR3 loop spans 16 amino acids. The V segment lost 0 bases and the J segment 9 bases; nucleotides outside the gene matches: 9. Germline CDR1 is SGHRS and CDR2 is YFSETQ. CDR3 loop: CASSLAGETGRSPLHF. The CDR3 nucleotides are TGCGCCAGCAGCTTGGCCGGTGAGACAGGGCGTTCACCCCTCCACTTT. Drawing the rest from reference TRBV5-1 and TRBJ1-6, the complete variable domain is KAGVTQTPRYLIKTRGQQVTLSCSPISGHRSVSWYQQTPGQGLQFLFEYFSETQRNKGNFPGRFSGRQFSNSRSEMNVSTLELGDSALYLCASSLAGETGRSPLHFGNGTRLTVT.

The V gene is TRBV6-6, the J gene TRBJ1-1; D possibly corresponds to TRBD1 (6 bases). CDR1 and CDR2 (germline): MNHNY, SVGAGI (reference sequence). The CDR3 spans 12 residues. V was pared by 7 bases and J by 5 bases, with 11 bases between. CDR3 protein: CASIGGRTEAFF. The CDR3 coding sequence is TGTGCCAGCATAGGGGGGCGAACTGAAGCTTTCTTT.

The chain uses TRBV7-7 and TRBJ2-1, with TRBD1 as a possible D gene (6 bases). There are 13 residues in the CDR3. V was cut by 4 bases and J by 9 bases, with 13 bases left in between. Germline CDR1 SSHAT, CDR2 FNYEAQ (reference sequence). In DNA form, the CDR3 reads TGTGCCAGCAGCTCAGAAAGAGGGGGTGAGCAGTTCTTC. The encoded protein is CASSSERGGEQFF.

The chain uses TRBV23-1 and TRBJ2-7; D is undetermined. TRBV23-1 is known as an ORF, though its function is uncertain. V lost 0 bases and J lost 3, with 3 bases in between. The CDR3 is 12 residues long. In DNA form, the CDR3 reads TGCGCCAGCAGTCAATCCTACTACGAGCAGTACTTC. Translated: CASSQSYYEQYF.

CDR3 DNA sequence: TGCAGCGTTGAAGATCTTGCACAGGGGGAGCCGACGATCACTGAAGCTTTCTTT. The encoded protein is CSVEDLAQGEPTITEAFF. V usage is TRBV29-1 and J usage is TRBJ1-1, with 8 bases matching TRBD1. Trimming took 0 bases from V and 4 from J; bases not matched to a gene: 16. Germline V CDR1 and CDR2: SQVTM, ANQGSEA. This CDR3 is built from 18 residues. Variable domain in full (rest from reference TRBV29-1 and TRBJ1-1): SAVISQKPSRDICQRGTSLTIQCQVDSQVTMMFWYRQQPGQSLTLIATANQGSEATYESGFVIDKFPISRPNLTFSTLTVSNMSPEDSSIYLCSVEDLAQGEPTITEAFFGQGTRLTVV.

CDR3 residues: CASSSGQGGEQYF. As DNA, the CDR3 is TGTGCCAGCAGTTCGGGACAGGGAGGCGAGCAGTACTTC. This rearrangement joins TRBV28 to TRBJ2-7, with 9 bases aligning to TRBD1. The CDR3 sequence is 13 residues long. Per germline, CDR1 MDHEN and CDR2 SYDVKM. V lost 4 bases, J lost 6 bases, and 4 bases stayed unmatched. Full variable domain (missing parts from reference TRBV28 and TRBJ2-7): DVKVTQSSRYLVKRTGEKVFLECVQDMDHENMFWYRQDPGLGLRLIYFSYDVKMKEKGDIPEGYSVSREKKERFSLILESASTNQTSMYLCASSSGQGGEQYFGPGTRLTVT.

The V call is TRBV4-1, the J call TRBJ2-3; D unclear. The germline CDR1 and CDR2 sequences are MGHRA and YSYEKL. V lost 1 base and J lost 4, with 12 bases in between. The CDR3 has 15 amino acids. CDR3 amino acids: CASSQGVPSADTQYF. CDR3 sequence (DNA): TGCGCCAGCAGCCAAGGGGTACCTTCGGCAGATACGCAGTATTTT.

The rearrangement joins TRBV7-9 to TRBJ2-5, with D tentatively TRBD1 (6 bases). The CDR3 is 11 residues long. V lost 5 bases and J 10 bases, leaving 11 bases between the germline ends. Germline V gene sequence: CDR1 SEHNR, CDR2 FQNEAQ (reference sequence). CDR3 amino acids: CASSADRHQYF. DNA of the CDR3: TGTGCCAGCAGCGCGGACAGACACCAGTACTTC.

This clone came up once. The chain joins TRBV6-1 to TRBJ1-5; no clear D gene. Germline loops: CDR1 MNHNS, CDR2 SASEGT. Trimming took 3 bases from V and 0 from J, leaving 18 bases between them. This CDR3 contains 18 residues. Here the CDR3 DNA reads TGTGCCAGCAGTGATCTTAACACAGCTCTATATAGCAATCAGCCCCAGCATTTT. This encodes CASSDLNTALYSNQPQHF.

The CDR3 nucleotides are TGTGCCAGCCAGTCAGGATCTTACACCGGGGAGCTGTTTTTT. Translation gives CASQSGSYTGELFF. The chain uses TRBV19 and TRBJ2-2, with D uncertain. Germline V gene data show CDR1 as LNHDA and CDR2 as SQIVND (reference sequence). V gave up 9 bases and J gave up 3 bases, with 14 bases separating them. The CDR3 has 14 residues. Full variable domain (missing parts from reference TRBV19 and TRBJ2-2): DGGITQSPKYLFRKEGQNVTLSCEQNLNHDAMYWYRQDPGQGLRLIYYSQIVNDFQKGDIAEGYSVSREKKESFPLTVTSAQKNPTAFYLCASQSGSYTGELFFGEGSRLTVL.